One and the same sample provided the 11 T cell receptor beta chains below, sequenced in a study of control samples from healthy donors and cancer patients. Sequenced by immunoSEQ multiplex PCR; TCRdb stores in-frame clones only, minus some. The data contain more than 85,000 clones, around 89% of them singletons. Sequencing was performed on blood. Receptors were obtained from a woman in her forties or fifties in good health.

This rearrangement joins TRBV4-1 to TRBJ2-1, with 10 nucleotides matching TRBD2. J lost 10 bases, V lost 2 bases, and 11 bases had no gene match. This CDR3 is built from 16 residues. Germline V gives CDR1 MGHRA, CDR2 YSYEKL. In DNA, the CDR3 is TGCGCCAGCAGCCAATTCGCAGCGGGAGGGCCTGGGGAGCAGTTCTTC. As protein: CASSQFAAGGPGEQFF.

This clone has only a few counts. V gene TRBV7-8 combines with J gene TRBJ1-2, with D hard to call. CDR3 size: 14 residues. Trimming took 4 bases from V and 0 from J, leaving 9 bases between them. Germline CDR1 and CDR2: SGHVS and FQNEAQ. CDR3 DNA sequence: TGTGCCAGCAGCTGGACGGATTCTAACTATGGCTACACCTTC. Amino acid sequence: CASSWTDSNYGYTF.

The chain links TRBV11-2 to TRBJ2-3, with 9 bases aligning to TRBD2. V was pared by 0 bases and J by 10 bases, with 5 bases of the junction left unmatched. From germline, CDR1 is SGHAT and CDR2 FQNNGV. The CDR3 loop spans 14 amino acids. The CDR3: CASSLEGLASAQYF. The CDR3 region has the DNA TGTGCCAGCAGCTTAGAGGGACTAGCTAGCGCGCAGTATTTT.

The count of this clone is one. The sample carries other DNA sequences with the same CDR3. The chain joins TRBV9 to TRBJ2-2; no clear D. Germline V gene lookup returns CDR1 SGDLS and CDR2 YYNGEE. Trimming cost V 1 base and J 8 bases, with 3 bases left between them. There are 11 residues in the CDR3. CDR3 nucleotides: TGTGCCAGCAGCGTAACTGGGGAGCTGTTTTTT. Its translation: CASSVTGELFF.

The chain couples TRBV15 to TRBJ1-4; D is undetermined. Trimming pared 0 bases from V and 10 bases from J, leaving 18 bases between. The germline V gene encodes CDR1 LNHNV and CDR2 YYDKDF (reference sequence). This CDR3 is built from 16 residues. In DNA form, the CDR3 reads TGTGCCACCAGCAGAGATCGAATGATAAAGGGTGGAAAACTGTTTTTT. This sequence encodes CATSRDRMIKGGKLFF.

V gene TRBV3-1 (or the pseudogene TRBV3-2) combines with J gene TRBJ2-3; 10 bases map to TRBD2. Germline V CDR1 and CDR2: LGHDT, YNNKEL (reference sequence). The CDR3 extends over 19 amino acids. V lost 0 bases, J lost 2 bases, and 11 bases stayed unmatched. In DNA, the CDR3 is TGTGCCAGCAGCCAAGAGTTACTAGCGGGAATAAAACTCACAGATACGCAGTATTTT. Translating gives CASSQELLAGIKLTDTQYF.

The chain employs TRBV9 and TRBJ2-7; no reliable D call. This CDR3 region has 13 residues. Germline lookup yields CDR1 SGDLS and CDR2 YYNGEE. V dropped 0 bases and J dropped 3 bases, with 7 bases sitting between them. DNA for the CDR3: TGTGCCAGCAGCGTAGGCAACTACTACGAGCAGTACTTC. Translation gives CASSVGNYYEQYF.

This clone is a singleton in its sample. J is TRBJ1-5 and V is TRBV7-2; D possibly corresponds to TRBD1 (5 bases). Germline assignment: CDR1 SGHTA and CDR2 FQGNSA. Deletions cut 2 bases from V and 1 base from J, with 9 bases between. The CDR3 runs 15 residues. The CDR3 loop is CASSLPGTSNQPQHF. The CDR3 bases are TGTGCCAGCAGCTTACCAGGGACCAGCAATCAGCCCCAGCATTTT.

The sample holds a few counts of this clone. The V call is TRBV19, the J call TRBJ1-5; unclear D gene. Germline V gives CDR1 LNHDA, CDR2 SQIVND (reference sequence). The CDR3 consists of 12 residues. V was pared by 7 bases and J by 7 bases, with 11 bases between. The DNA for the CDR3 is TGTGCCAGTAAAATTGAGGGACAGCCCCAGCATTTT. It yields the protein CASKIEGQPQHF.

This chain joins TRBV29-1 and TRBJ1-1; D is undetermined. The length of the CDR3 is 11 residues. V lost 0 bases to trimming and J lost 8 bases, with 7 bases between them. Germline V CDR1 and CDR2: SQVTM, ANQGSEA. The CDR3 spells CSVEDKGEAFF. The CDR3 DNA is TGCAGCGTTGAAGACAAAGGGGAAGCTTTCTTT.

The V call is TRBV12-5, the J call TRBJ1-2; no definite D call. Germline loops: CDR1 LGHNT, CDR2 FRNRAP. V was cut by 1 base and J by 5 bases, with 14 bases left in between. The CDR3 is made up of 15 amino acids. The CDR3 nucleotides read TGTGCTAGTGGTTTGGCCCCGGGAGGGCCGTATGGCTACACCTTC. It yields the protein CASGLAPGGPYGYTF.